This T cell receptor (beta chain) was profiled in a study of beta chain features in type 1 diabetes. General study findings and limits: In every one of the four CD4+ subsets, TCRB CDR3s were moderately but significantly shorter in Type 1 diabetes patients. A potential influence of HLA type upon TCRB rearrangement remained unresolved herein.

Details on this clone: Its antigen is unknown.

V lost 4 bases, J lost 10 bases, and 11 bases stayed unmatched. The CDR3 is 14 residues long. In germline, CDR1 is SGHVS, CDR2 FNYEAQ. What was sequenced were expressed TCRB transcripts, since all of the isolated RNA had been reverse transcribed. Measured with immunoSEQ multiplex PCR; TCRdb has only the in-frame clones, and not every one. The table includes 630,000 or so clones, roughly 13% detected once. The material sequenced was naive CD4+ T cells from blood. This chain uses TRBV7-6 with TRBJ2-3; 7 nucleotides agree with TRBD2. This clonotype was obtained from a man between 18 and 35 years old with type 1 diabetes. The CDR3 sequence: CASSSGLGHDAQYF. Written as DNA, the CDR3 is TGTGCCAGCAGCTCCGGACTAGGCCACGATGCGCAGTATTTT.